This T cell receptor beta chain was captured in a study of shared clonotypes between healthy human individuals. Study overall: In total, the donors were two women and a few men aged 18 to 49. Broader study findings: Naive subsets generally exceeded memory subsets in estimated richness.

This clone was detected once. Antigen specificity is unknown. Over several immunoSEQ plates, each subset's genomic DNA was distributed in even portions. Using immunoSEQ multiplex PCR, the repertoire was profiled, and TCRdb retains in-frame clones only, with some absent. The sample comprises fewer than 2.5 million clones, roughly 93% of which are singletons, and about 0.34% rests with the top ten. Per germline, CDR1 MGHDK and CDR2 SYGVNS. The CDR3 has 17 amino acids. Trimming removed 3 bases at V and 2 bases at J, with 19 bases between. This sequence joins TRBV25-1 and TRBJ1-2, with D possibly matching TRBD1 (6 bases). Specimen: naive CD4+ T cells from PBMCs. The subset is: CD45RA+ positively selected. The clonotype originates from a man aged 18 to 30 in good health. Some clones in this sample may be carry-over from other donors' samples. The CDR3 coding sequence is TGTGCCAGCAGTGAGATTACCGCCAGGGGATTAAACTATGGCTACACCTTC. It is translated as CASSEITARGLNYGYTF.